This T cell receptor beta chain is drawn from a study of blood T cell repertoires in COVID-19. Per germline, CDR1 MGHRA and CDR2 YSYEKL. CDR3 length: 17 residues. V shed 6 bases and J shed 4 bases, with 24 bases lying between them. This table comes from immunoSEQ multiplex PCR, and its TCRdb copy is limited to in-frame clones, with some not included. The sample includes about 200,000 clones, 84% of them seen just once. Followed longitudinally, the Seattle patients had been enrolled during active infection. The genes are TRBV4-1 and TRBJ1-2; D is possibly TRBD1 (5 bases). The source is a woman of 80 years or more with COVID-19, enrolled during active disease. Sequenced: peripheral blood. The CDR3 here is CASRQLFSGANTYGYTF. Here the CDR3 DNA reads TGCGCCAGCAGACAATTATTCAGCGGGGCGAATACCTATGGCTACACCTTC.